Below are 4 T cell receptor beta chains sequenced from a single sample in a study of human T cells and chemical hapten exposure. The time point here: patch test 2, 6 weeks after DPC sensitization. The treatment here: therapeutic diphenylcyclopropenone sensitization with weekly scalp DPC. TCRdb called the RACE reads again in MiXCR, with one record for every CDR3 protein. The sample lists 360,000 or so distinct CDR3 sequences, just under 6.5% occurring once. Sample: whole blood, taken in connection with sensitization to the hapten diphenylcyclopropenone (DPC). These receptors originate from a woman younger than 35 with alopecia areata. Some clones in this sample may be carry-over from other donors' samples.

This clonotype showed up many times. CDR3 nucleotide sequence: TGTGCCAGCAGTTCCGACAGGGGGCTGGGATACACTGAAGCTTTCTTT. Translating it yields CASSSDRGLGYTEAFF. This rearrangement joins TRBV2 to TRBJ1-1; 10 bases match TRBD1. Germline-derived CDR1 and CDR2 are SNHLY and FYNNEI. V shed 5 bases and J 3 bases; nucleotides not matched to a gene: 9. This CDR3 region has 16 residues. Full variable domain (rest looked up from reference TRBV2 and TRBJ1-1): EPEVTQTPSHQVTQMGQEVILRCVPISNHLYFYWYRQILGQKVEFLVSFYNNEISEKSEIFDDQFSVERPDGSNFTLKIRSTKLEDSAMYFCASSSDRGLGYTEAFFGQGTRLTVV.

The chain couples TRBV12-3 or TRBV12-4 to TRBJ1-2, with 7 positions matching TRBD1. V dropped 6 bases and J dropped 8; count of bases not matched to a gene: 12. This CDR3 has 14 residues. The CDR3 spells CASRRDSPLWGYTF. DNA of the CDR3: TGTGCCAGCAGGCGGGACAGTCCTCTGTGGGGCTACACCTTC.

This clonotype occurred many times. The V gene is TRBV4-2, the J gene TRBJ2-3; either TRBD1 or TRBD2 may supply D (5 bases each). Trimming stripped 8 bases from V and 1 base from J, with 25 bases between. CDR3 size: 18 residues. The germline gives CDR1 LGHNA, CDR2 YNFKEQ. CDR3 protein: CASEEGFDSRGGTDTQYF. The CDR3 DNA follows: TGTGCCAGCGAGGAAGGTTTCGACAGCCGGGGAGGCACAGATACGCAGTATTTT.

The chain uses TRBV5-5 and TRBJ2-7, with TRBD1 identical over 8 bases. CDR1 and CDR2 (germline): SGHKS, YYEKEE (reference sequence). Trimming removed 5 bases from V and 2 bases from J; junction bases left unmatched: 6. This CDR3 contains 14 residues. CDR3 amino acids: CASRLTGEAYEQYF. The DNA of the CDR3 is TGTGCCAGCAGACTGACAGGGGAGGCCTACGAGCAGTACTTC.